Below are 25 T cell receptor beta chains sequenced from a single sample in a study of OX40 agonist ivuxolimab in advanced cancers. The method was the immunoSEQ multiplex PCR assay. Held by TCRdb, this immuneACCESS table contains in-frame sequences only and omits some clones. Under half of the omission traces to an unresolved V gene where checked; the cause of the rest is unknown. Within this sample are roughly 110,000 clones, with around 93% of them counted one time only. The ten largest clones take up roughly 1.3% of the sample. The specimen was CD4+ or CD8+ T cells sorted from blood, collected in a trial of the OX40 agonist ivuxolimab. Receptor source: an adult with an advanced solid tumor such as melanoma, head and neck, liver or kidney cancer.

The rearrangement links TRBV11-2 to TRBJ1-1, with a possible D match to TRBD1 (5 bases). V gave up 5 bases and J gave up 4 bases, with 14 bases separating them. From germline, CDR1 is SGHAT and CDR2 FQNNGV. CDR3 length: 14 residues. The CDR3: CASSTHQGGTEAFF. CDR3 in DNA: TGTGCCAGCAGCACCCATCAGGGTGGCACTGAAGCTTTCTTT.

The rearrangement joins TRBV6-6 to TRBJ2-3; 8 nucleotides line up with TRBD2. This CDR3 is built from 13 residues. Germline V gene data show CDR1 as MNHNY and CDR2 as SVGAGI (reference sequence). J gave up 3 bases and V 6 bases, and 2 bases lay outside the gene matches. DNA of the CDR3: TGTGCCAGCAGCTTAGCGGGAACAGATACGCAGTATTTT. As protein: CASSLAGTDTQYF.

The gene calls are TRBV6-1 and TRBJ1-3; no definite D call. V lost 8 bases to trimming and J lost 0 bases, with 8 bases between them. Looked up from germline, CDR1 is MNHNS and CDR2 is SASEGT. This CDR3 spans 13 amino acids. CDR3 sequence (DNA): TGTGCCAGCCCTGCGGGCTCTGGAAACACCATATATTTT. It encodes CASPAGSGNTIYF.

Comments on this clone: The same CDR3 is also encoded by other DNA sequences in this sample. The genes are TRBV11-2 and TRBJ2-3; 7 bases align to TRBD1. The junction had 4 bases not matched to a gene; V was cut back by 5 bases and J by 2 bases. The CDR3 is 14 residues long. From germline, CDR1 is SGHAT and CDR2 FQNNGV. Written as DNA, the CDR3 is TGTGCCAGCAGCCCTGACAGGGCCACAGATACGCAGTATTTT. This translates into CASSPDRATDTQYF.

The V call is TRBV18, the J call TRBJ1-4; D is ambiguous. CDR1 and CDR2 (germline): KGHSH, LQKENI. The CDR3 consists of 16 residues. V lost 3 bases and J lost 0, with 11 bases in between. CDR3 loop: CASSPSQNPTNEKLFF. CDR3 DNA sequence: TGTGCCAGCTCACCTTCACAGAACCCAACTAATGAAAAACTGTTTTTT. The whole variable domain, remainder taken from reference TRBV18 and TRBJ1-4, is NAGVMQNPRHLVRRRGQEARLRCSPMKGHSHVYWYRQLPEEGLKFMVYLQKENIIDESGMPKERFSAEFPKEGPSILRIQQVVRGDSAAYFCASSPSQNPTNEKLFFGSGTQLSVL.

This clone was seen just once. The same CDR3 can be traced to other DNA sequences in this sample. The gene calls are TRBV12-5 and TRBJ1-3; no definite D call. This CDR3 spans 15 amino acids. Germline CDR1 is LGHNT and CDR2 is FRNRAP. The V and J ends lost 2 bases and 4 bases respectively, with 12 bases between them. The CDR3 DNA reads as TGTGCTAGTGGTTTGACCGGAGGGCCCGGAAACACCATATATTTT. This gives the protein CASGLTGGPGNTIYF.

This chain connects TRBV29-1 to TRBJ2-5; 11 bases agree with TRBD2. The J call may be faulty, since TRBJ2-7 better matches the DNA end. CDR3 length equals 15 residues. Germline CDR1 is SQVTM and CDR2 is ANQGSEA. The CDR3 sequence is CSDPGLAGTSYEQYF. CDR3 bases: TGCAGCGACCCCGGACTAGCGGGTACATCCTACGAGCAGTACTTC.

The chain carries TRBV5-3 and TRBJ1-3; TRBD1 matches at 7 bases. TRBV5-3 is sorted into the ORF group, with uncertain function. V gave up 4 bases and J gave up 3 bases; unmatched junction bases: 7. The CDR3 covers 15 residues. In DNA, the CDR3 is TGTGCCAGAAGCCCAAGGGGGCTAGGTGGAAACACCATATATTTT. Its protein product is CARSPRGLGGNTIYF.

The chain carries TRBV19 and TRBJ2-1; tentative D call: TRBD1 (6 bases). The CDR3 covers 18 residues. CDR1 is LNHDA, CDR2 SQIVND, per germline (reference sequence). Trimming removed 7 bases at V and 7 bases at J, with 29 bases between. This CDR3 reads CASTHLLGAERLRNEQFF. In nucleotides, the CDR3 is TGTGCCAGTACCCACCTCTTGGGGGCGGAACGACTACGTAATGAGCAGTTCTTC.

This chain joins TRBV28 and TRBJ2-3; 13 positions agree with TRBD2. This CDR3 is built from 19 residues. The ends lost 5 bases at V and 0 bases at J; junction bases unmatched: 11. Germline V CDR1 and CDR2: MDHEN, SYDVKM. CDR3 region: CASSPAPGLAGTSTDTQYF. The CDR3 region has the DNA TGTGCCAGCAGTCCCGCTCCGGGACTAGCGGGAACTAGCACAGATACGCAGTATTTT.

This chain uses TRBV9 with TRBJ1-6; weak D call: TRBD1 (6 bases). The CDR3 has 16 residues. The V gene lost 0 bases and the J gene lost 10 bases, with 17 bases spanning the gap. Germline-derived CDR1 and CDR2 are SGDLS and YYNGEE. The DNA of the CDR3 is TGTGCCAGCAGCGTAGGTTCGGGGGCCGGACGATCACCCCTCCACTTT. Its translation is CASSVGSGAGRSPLHF.

In this sample, this clone turned up once. This chain links TRBV28 with TRBJ2-3; perhaps TRBD2 as D (6 bases). Germline assignment: CDR1 MDHEN and CDR2 SYDVKM. This CDR3 has 18 residues. V was trimmed by 2 bases and J by 1 base, leaving 19 bases between them. The CDR3 protein is CASSLGWSGGRGTDTQYF. Here the CDR3 DNA reads TGTGCCAGCAGTTTAGGGTGGTCTGGGGGGAGAGGCACAGATACGCAGTATTTT.

In its sample, this clone was seen once. The CDR3 here is CASSSPLQGIATNEKLFF. The CDR3 bases are TGTGCCAGCAGCTCTCCCCTCCAGGGAATAGCAACTAATGAAAAACTGTTTTTT. The chain is built from TRBV7-2 and TRBJ1-4; D might be TRBD1 (5 bases). V shed 4 bases and J shed 0 bases, with 18 bases lying between them. Germline CDR1 reads SGHTA; CDR2 reads FQGNSA. The CDR3 has 18 residues.

The genes are TRBV5-1 and TRBJ2-1; 7 nucleotides agree with TRBD2. The J segment lost 2 bases and the V segment lost 2 bases, leaving 4 bases of the junction unmatched. Germline V CDR1 and CDR2: SGHRS, YFSETQ. The CDR3 is 15 residues long. DNA of the CDR3: TGCGCCAGCAGCTTCGGACTAGAGCCCTACAATGAGCAGTTCTTC. Translation: CASSFGLEPYNEQFF.

This chain's CDR3 is CASSPLGLAGEQFF. CDR3 nucleotides: TGTGCCAGCAGCCCCCTGGGTTTGGCGGGCGAGCAGTTCTTC. The chain employs TRBV7-2 and TRBJ2-1; tentative D call: TRBD2 (5 bases). Germline assignment: CDR1 SGHTA and CDR2 FQGNSA. The CDR3 loop spans 14 amino acids. The V gene lost 5 bases and the J gene lost 10 bases, with 18 bases spanning the gap.

The chain carries TRBV28 and TRBJ2-1, with D uncertain. V lost 6 bases and J lost 0, with 12 bases in between. CDR1 MDHEN and CDR2 SYDVKM come from the germline V gene. This CDR3 is 15 amino acids long. The CDR3 DNA is TGTGCCAGCAGCCAGGACCCGAGCTCCTACAATGAGCAGTTCTTC. It codes for CASSQDPSSYNEQFF.

This chain links TRBV7-2 with TRBJ2-3; D uncertain. The V end was cut by 4 bases, the J end by 2 bases, with 4 bases between. Germline V gives CDR1 SGHTA, CDR2 FQGNSA. The CDR3 consists of 12 residues. The CDR3: CASSSFTDTQYF. CDR3 coding DNA: TGTGCCAGCAGCTCCTTCACAGATACGCAGTATTTT.

This chain connects TRBV7-9 to TRBJ2-1; TRBD2 agrees at 11 bases. This CDR3 is 15 amino acids long. V shed 4 bases, J shed 3 bases, and the junction held 2 bases outside the gene matches. Germline values: CDR1 SEHNR, CDR2 FQNEAQ (reference sequence). The CDR3 loop reads CASSSGLAVYNEQFF. The CDR3 nucleotides are TGTGCCAGCAGCTCGGGACTAGCGGTCTACAATGAGCAGTTCTTC.

The gene calls are TRBV10-3 and TRBJ1-1; D is ambiguous. The CDR3 is 13 amino acids. CDR1 ENHRY and CDR2 SYGVKD come from the germline V gene. The ends were cut back, 10 bases at V and 0 bases at J, with 12 bases in the middle. CDR3: CATSPTLNTEAFF. The CDR3 coding sequence is TGTGCCACGAGCCCCACCTTGAACACTGAAGCTTTCTTT.

The chain has TRBV30 and TRBJ1-1; D gene unclear. The CDR3 is 11 amino acids. Germline V gene data show CDR1 as GTSNPN and CDR2 as SVGIG (reference sequence). V was clipped by 2 bases and J by 4 bases, with 5 bases between them. The CDR3, as DNA: TGTGCCTGGAGTTGGGGCACTGAAGCTTTCTTT. Translating it yields CAWSWGTEAFF. The full variable domain, its missing parts supplied by reference TRBV30 and TRBJ1-1, is SQTIHQWPATLVQPVGSPLSLECTVEGTSNPNLYWYRQAAGRGLQLLFYSVGIGQISSEVPQNLSASRPQDRQFILSSKKLLLSDSGFYLCAWSWGTEAFFGQGTRLTVV.

The V call is TRBV19, the J call TRBJ2-4, with unresolved D. V lost 4 bases and J lost 7, with 14 bases in between. Per germline, CDR1 LNHDA and CDR2 SQIVND (reference sequence). This CDR3 is 14 amino acids long. CDR3 sequence: CASSRVTNENIQYF. The CDR3 nucleotides are TGTGCCAGTAGTAGGGTGACAAACGAGAACATTCAGTACTTC.

The V call is TRBV7-3, the J call TRBJ2-3; D not certain. The CDR3 totals 17 residues. The germline CDR1 and CDR2 sequences are SGHTA and FQGTGA. V was clipped by 5 bases and J by 1 base, with 19 bases between them. CDR3 in amino acids: CASSRADRVAGTDTQYF. The CDR3 DNA follows: TGTGCCAGCAGCCGAGCCGATAGGGTAGCTGGCACAGATACGCAGTATTTT.

The chain combines TRBV29-1 with TRBJ2-1, with TRBD2 matching over 8 bases. The CDR3 sequence is 13 residues long. The trim removed 2 bases at V and 3 bases at J, leaving 0 bases unmatched. Germline V lookup: CDR1 SQVTM, CDR2 ANQGSEA. The DNA of the CDR3 is TGCAGCGTTGAACGGGGGGGCTACAATGAGCAGTTCTTC. This sequence encodes CSVERGGYNEQFF.

The V gene is TRBV9, the J gene TRBJ2-1, with 8 nucleotides matching TRBD2. The CDR3 spans 14 residues. Trimming took 3 bases from V and 8 from J; bases not matched to a gene: 7. Germline V gene lookup returns CDR1 SGDLS and CDR2 YYNGEE. CDR3 bases: TGTGCCAGCAGCGCCGGGACTAGTGGGCATGAGCAGTTCTTC. Translated: CASSAGTSGHEQFF.

CDR3 sequence: CASKTEQGLPGYTF. CDR3 bases: TGTGCCAGCAAAACCGAACAGGGCCTCCCAGGGTACACCTTC. The chain carries TRBV28 and TRBJ1-2, with D possibly being TRBD1 (6 bases). The ends were cut back, 7 bases at V and 11 bases at J, with 23 bases in the middle. This CDR3 spans 14 amino acids. The germline gives CDR1 MDHEN, CDR2 SYDVKM.